The 30 T cell receptor beta chains presented below share a single source sample, sequenced in a study of shared clonotypes between healthy human individuals. Some clones are missing from TCRdb's copy, which holds only in-frame ones; the method was immunoSEQ multiplex PCR. The sample holds hundreds of thousands of clones, over 65% seen once. Sequencing input: memory CD4+ T cells sorted from blood. Regarding subset: CD45RA-negative fraction. The origin of the receptors is a woman between 25 and 40 years old in good health.

V usage is TRBV7-7 and J usage is TRBJ2-1; D possibly corresponds to TRBD2 (5 bases). Trimming removed 5 bases from V and 4 bases from J, with 9 bases in between. Per germline, CDR1 SSHAT and CDR2 FNYEAQ (reference sequence). The CDR3 loop spans 13 amino acids. CDR3 residues: CASSLGEYNEQFF. CDR3 nucleotides: TGTGCCAGCAGCCTCGGGGAGTACAATGAGCAGTTCTTC.

This chain links TRBV27 with TRBJ1-1; D is uncertain. Trimming took off 6 bases at V and 2 bases at J, with 10 bases between the two ends. The CDR3 runs to 13 residues. Germline loops: CDR1 MNHEY, CDR2 SMNVEV (reference sequence). In DNA, the CDR3 is TGTGCCAGCAGCAAGGAGATTAACACTGAAGCTTTCTTT. It codes for CASSKEINTEAFF.

This clone appeared a few times. This sequence joins TRBV2 and TRBJ1-3, with D possibly being TRBD1 (6 bases). Trimming took off 4 bases at V and 2 bases at J, with 9 bases between the two ends. The CDR3 runs 14 residues. Per the germline V gene, CDR1 is SNHLY and CDR2 is FYNNEI. CDR3 in DNA: TGTGCCAGCAGTGCACAGGGCCCTGGAAACACCATATATTTT. As protein: CASSAQGPGNTIYF.

This sequence joins TRBV27 and TRBJ2-7; the D is unclear. Trimming left V 6 bases short and J 3 bases short, with 18 bases between. The CDR3 extends over 15 amino acids. The germline gives CDR1 MNHEY, CDR2 SMNVEV (reference sequence). CDR3 in DNA: TGTGCCAGCAGACCAGGACCGAGCTGGGTCTACGAGCAGTACTTC. It is translated as CASRPGPSWVYEQYF.

The rearrangement links TRBV14 to TRBJ2-1; the D gene is possibly TRBD1 (7 bases). Per germline, CDR1 SGHDN and CDR2 FVKESK. V lost 1 base and J 2 bases, leaving 12 bases between the germline ends. The CDR3 totals 16 residues. CDR3 region: CASSQGRDSAYNEQFF. DNA of the CDR3: TGTGCCAGCAGCCAAGGGCGGGACAGTGCCTACAATGAGCAGTTCTTC.

The chain combines TRBV5-1 with TRBJ1-2; D unresolved. Germline V gives CDR1 SGHRS, CDR2 YFSETQ. CDR3 size: 13 residues. Trimming cost V 4 bases and J 0 bases, with 7 bases left between them. The CDR3 DNA is TGCGCCAGCAGCCCAACAGCTAACTATGGCTACACCTTC. Translating it yields CASSPTANYGYTF.

The chain joins TRBV28 to TRBJ2-1; 12 bases map to TRBD2. The CDR3 is 14 residues long. Germline trimming cut 6 bases from V and 7 bases from J; bases unmatched to any gene: 4. Germline CDR1 is MDHEN and CDR2 is SYDVKM. The CDR3: CASRGLAGSNEQFF. The CDR3 DNA is TGTGCCAGCAGAGGACTAGCGGGAAGTAATGAGCAGTTCTTC.

This clone has just one count. Since a much larger clone is just one base distant, this may be a read error. The CDR3 region is CASSSSGSTDTQYF. In DNA, the CDR3 is TGTGCCAGCAGTTCTAGCGGGAGTACAGATACGCAGTATTTT. This chain joins TRBV6-5 and TRBJ2-3; 10 nucleotides align to TRBD2. V gave up 4 bases and J gave up 3 bases; unmatched junction bases: 1. In germline, CDR1 is MNHEY, CDR2 SVGAGI. The CDR3 runs to 14 residues.

The chain uses TRBV28 and TRBJ2-4; no clear D. Germline-derived CDR1 and CDR2 are MDHEN and SYDVKM. The CDR3 covers 11 residues. V lost 2 bases, J lost 8 bases, and 4 bases lay in between. The CDR3 DNA is TGTGCCAGCAGTTTAAAGGACATTCAGTACTTC. It encodes CASSLKDIQYF.

The V gene is TRBV19, the J gene TRBJ1-5; 8 bases are shared with TRBD1. This CDR3 has 15 residues. V was clipped by 2 bases and J by 6 bases; unmatched bases: 6. Germline loops: CDR1 LNHDA, CDR2 SQIVND (reference sequence). The CDR3 is CASSIRETGVQPQHF. CDR3 DNA sequence: TGTGCCAGTAGTATAAGGGAGACAGGGGTTCAGCCCCAGCATTTT.

The chain is built from TRBV29-1 and TRBJ2-7; 8 nucleotides align to TRBD2. CDR3 size: 12 residues. J was trimmed by 6 bases and V by 4 bases; bases with no gene match: 5. Germline assignment: CDR1 SQVTM and CDR2 ANQGSEA. CDR3 region: CSVGVLAVEQYF. CDR3 DNA: TGCAGCGTTGGAGTACTAGCGGTCGAGCAGTACTTC.

Concerning this clone itself: Additional DNA sequences in this sample encode the identical CDR3. V usage is TRBV7-2 and J usage is TRBJ1-4; D unclear. V lost 4 bases and J lost 0, with 9 bases in between. The CDR3 has 15 residues. CDR1 and CDR2 from the germline V gene are SGHTA and FQGNSA. The chain's CDR3 is CASSYKVATNEKLFF. CDR3 nucleotides: TGTGCCAGCAGCTACAAAGTTGCAACTAATGAAAAACTGTTTTTT.

The CDR3 spells CASSGQVSSYNEQFF. Here the CDR3 DNA reads TGTGCCAGCAGTGGTCAGGTGAGCTCCTACAATGAGCAGTTCTTC. The chain joins TRBV27 to TRBJ2-1; D unresolved. The CDR3 runs to 15 residues. CDR1 MNHEY and CDR2 SMNVEV come from the germline V gene (reference sequence). Trimming stripped 5 bases from V and 0 bases from J, with 11 bases between.

CDR3 in amino acids: CASSPRTSGFTDTQYF. CDR3 nucleotide sequence: TGTGCCAGCAGCCCACGGACTAGCGGGTTCACAGATACGCAGTATTTT. The chain couples TRBV9 to TRBJ2-3; 11 nucleotides agree with TRBD2. Looked up from germline, CDR1 is SGDLS and CDR2 is YYNGEE. The CDR3 spans 16 residues. Germline trimming cut 4 bases from V and 2 bases from J; bases unmatched to any gene: 6.

This rearrangement joins TRBV27 to TRBJ2-3; 8 bases match TRBD2. Trimming at V came to 2 bases and at J to 8 bases, leaving 12 bases not matched to a gene. In germline, CDR1 is MNHEY, CDR2 SMNVEV (reference sequence). The CDR3 is 16 residues long. CDR3 sequence (DNA): TGTGCCAGCAGTTTAAGTGGGACTAGGAGTTTTGTTACGCAGTATTTT. The encoded protein is CASSLSGTRSFVTQYF.

J is TRBJ2-3 and V is TRBV4-2, with D perhaps TRBD2 (6 bases). Trimming took off 4 bases at V and 7 bases at J, with 21 bases between the two ends. The CDR3 contains 16 residues. Germline lookup yields CDR1 LGHNA and CDR2 YNFKEQ. CDR3 in amino acids: CASSLEQQGLANTQYF. The DNA for the CDR3 is TGTGCCAGCAGCCTCGAACAGCAGGGACTGGCAAATACGCAGTATTTT.

The genes are TRBV30 and TRBJ1-4; no definite D call. The CDR3 is made up of 14 amino acids. Germline CDR1 reads GTSNPN; CDR2 reads SVGIG (reference sequence). V lost 3 bases, J lost 4 bases, and 12 bases lay in between. The CDR3 DNA reads as TGTGCCTGGAGCGGGTCCTCTTTTAATGAAAAACTGTTTTTT. It encodes CAWSGSSFNEKLFF.

This clone occurred a few times. CDR3 bases: TGCGCCAGCAGTAGAGGCTTTGGGGAGCTGTTTTTT. Amino acids: CASSRGFGELFF. The V call is TRBV10-1, the J call TRBJ2-2; D not resolved. V was shortened by 5 bases and J by 8 bases, with 9 bases between the two germline ends. This CDR3 contains 12 residues. CDR1 and CDR2 from the germline V gene are WNHNN and SYGVQD (reference sequence).

Note on this clone: Other nucleotide sequences from this sample produce the same CDR3. The chain combines TRBV29-1 with TRBJ1-4; weak D call: TRBD1 (5 bases). There are 12 residues in the CDR3. Per germline, CDR1 SQVTM and CDR2 ANQGSEA. The V end lost 4 bases, the J end lost 8 bases, and 11 bases lay between the germline ends. CDR3 residues: CSVAGGDEKLFF. CDR3 DNA sequence: TGCAGCGTTGCGGGGGGGGACGAAAAACTGTTTTTT.

Of note for this clone: A single base is all that separates this from a far larger clone, so a read error is likely. This same CDR3 is encoded by further DNA sequences in the sample. J is TRBJ2-7 and V is TRBV7-2, with TRBD2 matching over 7 bases. Germline CDR1 and CDR2: SGHTA and FQGNSA. Trimming took 4 bases from V and 0 from J; bases not matched to a gene: 3. This CDR3 is 14 amino acids long. CDR3 sequence (DNA): TGTGCCAGCAGCTACCAGCGGGACTCCTACGAGCAGTACTTC. Translated, it gives CASSYQRDSYEQYF.

The chain is built from TRBV11-2 and TRBJ2-1, with D possibly matching TRBD2 (5 bases). The CDR3 length is 15 residues. CDR1 and CDR2 from the germline V gene are SGHAT and FQNNGV. Trimming shortened V by 1 base and J by 0 bases, and 7 bases separated the two germline ends. The CDR3: CASSLVSASYNEQFF. CDR3 bases: TGTGCCAGCAGCTTAGTTAGCGCCTCCTACAATGAGCAGTTCTTC.

The genes are TRBV28 and TRBJ1-5; D is perhaps TRBD1 (6 bases). The V end lost 5 bases, the J end lost 7 bases, and 18 bases lay between the germline ends. CDR1 is MDHEN, CDR2 SYDVKM, per germline. This CDR3 spans 15 amino acids. CDR3 in amino acids: CASSQPGAVEQPQHF. DNA for the CDR3: TGTGCCAGCAGTCAGCCGGGGGCGGTGGAACAGCCCCAGCATTTT.

The chain carries TRBV7-9 and TRBJ1-2, with D unclear. V gave up 5 bases and J gave up 4 bases, with 14 bases separating them. This CDR3 has 14 residues. Germline values: CDR1 SEHNR, CDR2 FQNEAQ (reference sequence). CDR3 coding DNA: TGTGCCAGCAGCCCTCCGAGGGCGGCCTATGGCTACACCTTC. It translates to CASSPPRAAYGYTF.

This clone was counted ten times or more. The CDR3 here is CASGRQIETEAFF. CDR3 DNA sequence: TGTGCCAGCGGAAGACAGATCGAAACTGAAGCTTTCTTT. This sequence joins TRBV2 and TRBJ1-1; D might be TRBD1 (5 bases). The ends were cut back, 8 bases at V and 5 bases at J, with 15 bases in the middle. Germline V gene lookup returns CDR1 SNHLY and CDR2 FYNNEI. The CDR3 has 13 residues. Full variable domain (remainder filled in from reference TRBV2 and TRBJ1-1): EPEVTQTPSHQVTQMGQEVILRCVPISNHLYFYWYRQILGQKVEFLVSFYNNEISEKSEIFDDQFSVERPDGSNFTLKIRSTKLEDSAMYFCASGRQIETEAFFGQGTRLTVV.

Points on this clone: Other nucleotide sequences in the sample specify the same CDR3. This rearrangement joins TRBV28 to TRBJ2-3, with 12 bases identical to TRBD2. Germline loops: CDR1 MDHEN, CDR2 SYDVKM. The CDR3 is made up of 16 amino acids. The V and J ends lost 5 bases and 2 bases, in that order; junction bases with no gene match: 5. CDR3 in DNA: TGTGCCAGCAGTCCCGGGACTAGCGGGCCCACAGATACGCAGTATTTT. Amino acids: CASSPGTSGPTDTQYF.

This clone showed up just once. The gene calls are TRBV6-1 and TRBJ1-1; D is possibly TRBD1 (5 bases). V was shortened by 5 bases and J by 6 bases, with 16 bases between the two germline ends. The germline CDR1 and CDR2 sequences are MNHNS and SASEGT. This CDR3 contains 14 residues. The CDR3 DNA reads TGTGCCAGCAGTTGGGTAATGGCGGGGGCTGAAGCTTTCTTT. Residues: CASSWVMAGAEAFF.

This chain connects TRBV14 to TRBJ2-7; the D gene is possibly TRBD2 (6 bases). V dropped 4 bases and J dropped 3 bases, with 10 bases sitting between them. From germline, CDR1 is SGHDN and CDR2 FVKESK. The CDR3 contains 13 residues. The CDR3 coding sequence is TGTGCCAGCAGCCTAGGGACTCTCTACGAGCAGTACTTC. It is translated as CASSLGTLYEQYF.

Remarks on this clone: Other nucleotide sequences from this sample produce the same CDR3. The rearrangement links TRBV5-1 to TRBJ1-1, with 7 bases fitting TRBD1. V was clipped by 7 bases and J by 0 bases; unmatched bases: 3. The CDR3 runs 13 residues. The germline CDR1 and CDR2 sequences are SGHRS and YFSETQ. CDR3 in amino acids: CASYRGMNTEAFF. In DNA, the CDR3 is TGCGCCAGCTACAGGGGCATGAACACTGAAGCTTTCTTT.

The J gene is TRBJ1-1, the V gene TRBV2, with TRBD1 matching over 9 bases. V was clipped by 6 bases and J by 2 bases; unmatched bases: 4. In germline, CDR1 is SNHLY, CDR2 FYNNEI. CDR3 length: 14 amino acids. The CDR3 loop reads CASRSTGGNTEAFF. CDR3 sequence (DNA): TGTGCCAGCAGGAGCACAGGGGGCAACACTGAAGCTTTCTTT. Looking up the rest from reference TRBV2 and TRBJ1-1 gives the full variable domain: EPEVTQTPSHQVTQMGQEVILRCVPISNHLYFYWYRQILGQKVEFLVSFYNNEISEKSEIFDDQFSVERPDGSNFTLKIRSTKLEDSAMYFCASRSTGGNTEAFFGQGTRLTVV.

This chain connects TRBV2 to TRBJ2-1; 7 nucleotides line up with TRBD2. Looked up from germline, CDR1 is SNHLY and CDR2 is FYNNEI. The J segment lost 3 bases and the V segment lost 3 bases, leaving 5 bases of the junction unmatched. This CDR3 region has 15 residues. The DNA of the CDR3 is TGTGCCAGCAGTGAGATTAGCGGGCTCTACAATGAGCAGTTCTTC. The encoded protein is CASSEISGLYNEQFF. Full variable domain (outside the CDR3, taken from reference TRBV2 and TRBJ2-1): EPEVTQTPSHQVTQMGQEVILRCVPISNHLYFYWYRQILGQKVEFLVSFYNNEISEKSEIFDDQFSVERPDGSNFTLKIRSTKLEDSAMYFCASSEISGLYNEQFFGPGTRLTVL.